This T cell receptor beta chain is from a study of T-cell memory formation after mild COVID-19. TCRdb fed the 5' RACE reads into MiXCR, producing one record per CDR3 protein. Here the sample spans 470,000 or so distinct CDR3 sequences, around 19% being singletons. CDR1 and CDR2 (germline): LNHDA, SQIVND (reference sequence). V was cut by 2 bases and J by 4 bases, with 8 bases left in between. This CDR3 has 13 residues. This clonotype has just a few counts. This chain links TRBV19 with TRBJ1-1, with D unresolved. This sequence was found in an adult woman who had mild COVID-19 (a few samples of this study predate the infection). Cell type and time point are not known. Specimen: PBMCs or a T cell subset sorted from them (not recorded which). The CDR3 DNA follows: TGTGCCAGTAGTATAAACACGGTCACTGAAGCTTTCTTT. Translated: CASSINTVTEAFF.